Listed here are 3 T cell receptor beta chains from one sample, sequenced in a study of beta chain features in type 1 diabetes. Study results and caveats: All four CD4+ subsets from Type 1 diabetes patients carried moderately but significantly shorter TCRB CDR3s.

Their antigen targets remain unknown. Every isolated RNA sample was fully reverse transcribed, so sequencing captured expressed TCRB transcripts. The repertoire was sequenced with immunoSEQ multiplex PCR; TCRdb's copy has only in-frame clones and lacks some. Among around 180,000 clones listed, less than 10% were seen once. Material for sequencing was central memory CD4+ T cells from blood. These receptors all stem from a man aged 18 to 35 with type 1 diabetes.

V gene TRBV30 combines with J gene TRBJ2-1; TRBD1 matches at 8 bases. Germline V gene lookup returns CDR1 GTSNPN and CDR2 SVGIG (reference sequence). CDR3 length: 14 amino acids. V gave up 4 bases and J gave up 4 bases; unmatched junction bases: 6. CDR3 region: CAWKSTGGYNEQFF. The CDR3 bases are TGTGCCTGGAAGTCTACAGGGGGGTACAATGAGCAGTTCTTC.

This clone was counted many times. This chain links TRBV7-2 with TRBJ2-6; no clear D gene. This CDR3 has 14 residues. The ends were cut back, 7 bases at V and 0 bases at J, with 7 bases in the middle. Germline V CDR1 and CDR2: SGHTA, FQGNSA. CDR3 sequence: CASTRGSGANVLTF. CDR3 in DNA: TGTGCCAGCACGCGCGGCTCTGGGGCCAACGTCCTGACTTTC.

The sample holds a few counts of this clone. Other DNA sequences in the same sample also yield this CDR3. The J gene is TRBJ2-1, the V gene TRBV11-2; no clear D gene. Germline V gene lookup returns CDR1 SGHAT and CDR2 FQNNGV. V was clipped by 6 bases and J by 3 bases, with 12 bases between them. CDR3 length: 14 residues. CDR3 nucleotide sequence: TGTGCCAGCAGTTCCACGACTGGCTACAATGAGCAGTTCTTC. It translates to CASSSTTGYNEQFF. The entire variable domain, with the rest obtained from reference TRBV11-2 and TRBJ2-1, is as follows: EAGVAQSPRYKIIEKRQSVAFWCNPISGHATLYWYQQILGQGPKLLIQFQNNGVVDDSQLPKDRFSAERLKGVDSTLKIQPAKLEDSAVYLCASSSTTGYNEQFFGPGTRLTVL.